The 24 T cell receptor beta chains below come from one sample, sequenced in a study of cytomegalovirus exposure and HLA in healthy donors. Vbeta (60) and Jbeta (13) primers were used in the PCR. The method was immunoSEQ multiplex PCR; TCRdb's version includes in-frame clones alone and lacks a portion of them. The sample includes 150,000 to 200,000 clones, about 80% of them seen just once. What was sequenced was PBMCs. The origin of the receptors is a man between 25 and 39 years old in good health and CMV-seropositive.

The chain joins TRBV7-2 to TRBJ2-7, with 9 bases identical to TRBD1. Per the germline V gene, CDR1 is SGHTA and CDR2 is FQGNSA. Trimming cost V 5 bases and J 3 bases; bases outside gene matches: 5. The CDR3 covers 14 residues. The CDR3 loop reads CASSTGTGRYEQYF. For the CDR3, the DNA is TGTGCCAGCAGCACCGGGACAGGGCGCTACGAGCAGTACTTC.

This rearrangement joins TRBV9 to TRBJ2-7, with D maybe TRBD1 (5 bases). The CDR3 length is 13 residues. Trimming stripped 0 bases from V and 5 bases from J, with 9 bases between. The germline V gene has CDR1 SGDLS and CDR2 YYNGEE. CDR3 amino acids: CASSVDRQDEQYF. The CDR3 DNA follows: TGTGCCAGCAGCGTAGACAGGCAGGACGAGCAGTACTTC.

The V gene is TRBV19, the J gene TRBJ1-2, with D hard to call. CDR1 LNHDA and CDR2 SQIVND come from the germline V gene (reference sequence). The germline V and J ends were trimmed by 3 bases and 0 bases, with 11 bases remaining between them. The CDR3 runs to 15 residues. As DNA, the CDR3 is TGTGCCAGTAGTATTCGGTTGATAGCTAACTATGGCTACACCTTC. This codes for CASSIRLIANYGYTF. Full variable domain (outside the CDR3, taken from reference TRBV19 and TRBJ1-2): DGGITQSPKYLFRKEGQNVTLSCEQNLNHDAMYWYRQDPGQGLRLIYYSQIVNDFQKGDIAEGYSVSREKKESFPLTVTSAQKNPTAFYLCASSIRLIANYGYTFGSGTRLTVV.

This clone was recorded once. The rearrangement links TRBV6-5 to TRBJ1-5; D might be TRBD1 (6 bases). CDR1 MNHEY and CDR2 SVGAGI come from the germline V gene. The CDR3 has 14 amino acids. V lost 6 bases and J 7 bases, leaving 16 bases between the germline ends. The CDR3, as DNA: TGTGCCAGCAGAGCGACAGGCGAGTACCAGCCCCAGCATTTT. Protein: CASRATGEYQPQHF.

The chain joins TRBV2 to TRBJ2-1; 9 positions agree with TRBD2. The CDR3 extends over 15 amino acids. The germline gives CDR1 SNHLY, CDR2 FYNNEI. The V and J ends lost 6 bases and 1 base, in that order; junction bases with no gene match: 4. The CDR3 is CASRETSGSYNEQFF. The DNA of the CDR3 is TGTGCCAGCAGGGAGACTAGCGGTTCCTACAATGAGCAGTTCTTC.

The chain combines TRBV9 with TRBJ1-6; D gene uncertain. Germline V gene data show CDR1 as SGDLS and CDR2 as YYNGEE. Trimming cost V 3 bases and J 2 bases, with 9 bases left between them. The CDR3 has 15 amino acids. CDR3 in amino acids: CASSGGEAYNSPLHF. For the CDR3, the DNA is TGTGCCAGCAGCGGCGGAGAAGCCTATAATTCACCCCTCCACTTT.

The V call is TRBV5-1, the J call TRBJ2-5; 8 positions agree with TRBD2. In germline, CDR1 is SGHRS, CDR2 YFSETQ. Trimming took 0 bases from V and 1 from J; bases not matched to a gene: 8. The CDR3 extends over 17 amino acids. As DNA, the CDR3 is TGCGCCAGCAGCTTGGGGTACCTAGCGGGCACCCAAGAGACCCAGTACTTC. This codes for CASSLGYLAGTQETQYF.

The chain carries TRBV7-9 and TRBJ2-1; no definite D call. Germline assignment: CDR1 SEHNR and CDR2 FQNEAQ (reference sequence). This CDR3 spans 13 amino acids. Trimming took off 2 bases at V and 7 bases at J, with 9 bases between the two ends. Written as DNA, the CDR3 is TGTGCCAGCAGCTTATATACAGAAAATGAGCAGTTCTTC. Translated: CASSLYTENEQFF.

DNA of the CDR3: TGTGCCAGCAGCCTGAGGTCAGGGCAGATTAATTCACCCCTCCACTTT. Protein: CASSLRSGQINSPLHF. The chain couples TRBV9 to TRBJ1-6; tentatively, D is TRBD1 (5 bases). CDR1 and CDR2 from the germline V gene are SGDLS and YYNGEE. Trimming removed 4 bases at V and 6 bases at J, with 17 bases between. The CDR3 covers 16 residues.

The gene calls are TRBV7-2 and TRBJ2-3; the D is unclear. The CDR3 runs to 15 residues. CDR1 is SGHTA, CDR2 FQGNSA, per germline. V gave up 2 bases and J gave up 1 base, with 10 bases separating them. CDR3 residues: CASSLWSQGTDTQYF. CDR3 bases: TGTGCCAGCAGCTTATGGTCGCAGGGCACAGATACGCAGTATTTT.

Written as DNA, the CDR3 is TGTGCCAGCCCCGACAGGGACAATCAGCCCCAGCATTTT. Its protein product is CASPDRDNQPQHF. V usage is TRBV2 and J usage is TRBJ1-5; 7 nucleotides align to TRBD1. This CDR3 is 13 amino acids long. J lost 3 bases, V lost 8 bases, and 4 bases had no gene match. Germline loops: CDR1 SNHLY, CDR2 FYNNEI.

The J gene is TRBJ1-1, the V gene TRBV19; D not resolved. This CDR3 comprises 14 residues. V gave up 4 bases and J gave up 0 bases, with 9 bases separating them. Germline lookup yields CDR1 LNHDA and CDR2 SQIVND (reference sequence). In DNA form, the CDR3 reads TGTGCCAGTAGTAAGCCCCCCCTGAACACTGAAGCTTTCTTT. Its translation: CASSKPPLNTEAFF.

This rearrangement joins TRBV7-8 to TRBJ2-2, with 14 bases that match TRBD2. This CDR3 has 17 residues. V was clipped by 5 bases and J by 4 bases; unmatched bases: 6. Germline V gene sequence: CDR1 SGHVS, CDR2 FQNEAQ. The CDR3: CASSQGLAGAATGELFF. The CDR3 DNA is TGTGCCAGCAGCCAGGGACTAGCGGGAGCAGCCACCGGGGAGCTGTTTTTT.

The chain links TRBV5-1 to TRBJ2-3, with 11 bases aligning to TRBD2. CDR1 and CDR2 from the germline V gene are SGHRS and YFSETQ. The CDR3 loop spans 18 amino acids. The J segment lost 2 bases and the V segment lost 4 bases, leaving 12 bases of the junction unmatched. In nucleotides, the CDR3 is TGCGCCAGCAGCCCCCAGACTAGCGGGGACTTCTACACAGATACGCAGTATTTT. Translated, it gives CASSPQTSGDFYTDTQYF.

For the CDR3, the DNA is TGTGCCAGCAGCCCCTCGACAGGGGTCGATAATTCACCCCTCCACTTT. Translating gives CASSPSTGVDNSPLHF. The J gene is TRBJ1-6, the V gene TRBV11-3; 8 nucleotides agree with TRBD1. In germline, CDR1 is SGHNT, CDR2 YENEEA. V gave up 5 bases and J gave up 5 bases; unmatched junction bases: 8. The CDR3 contains 16 residues. Based on the CDR3 plus reference TRBV11-3 and TRBJ1-6, the full variable domain is EAGVVQSPRYKIIEKKQPVAFWCNPISGHNTLYWYLQNLGQGPELLIRYENEEAVDDSQLPKDRFSAERLKGVDSTLKIQPAELGDSAVYLCASSPSTGVDNSPLHFGNGTRLTVT.

The chain uses TRBV6-1 and TRBJ2-1; TRBD1 matches 7 bases. Germline assignment: CDR1 MNHNS and CDR2 SASEGT. V trimming: 6 bases; J trimming: 5 bases; junction bases outside the gene matches: 7. The CDR3 is 14 amino acids. DNA of the CDR3: TGTGCCAGCAGCAGGGGACAGTTACACAATGAGCAGTTCTTC. The encoded protein is CASSRGQLHNEQFF.

This clone is a singleton in its sample. V and J are TRBV6-5 and TRBJ2-2, with 10 nucleotides matching TRBD2. The ends lost 4 bases at V and 7 bases at J; junction bases unmatched: 6. This CDR3 contains 15 residues. Germline CDR1 and CDR2: MNHEY and SVGAGI. CDR3 in amino acids: CASSSTSGKGGELFF. In DNA form, the CDR3 reads TGTGCCAGCAGTTCTACTAGCGGGAAGGGCGGGGAGCTGTTTTTT.

This clone turned up a few times. V and J are TRBV6-5 and TRBJ1-1, with D maybe TRBD1 (5 bases). The germline CDR1 and CDR2 sequences are MNHEY and SVGAGI. Trimming shortened V by 8 bases and J by 4 bases, and 8 bases separated the two germline ends. This CDR3 comprises 11 residues. The CDR3 DNA follows: TGTGCCAGCCTTGACAGCACTGAAGCTTTCTTT. Amino acids: CASLDSTEAFF.

This clone was seen a handful of times. The rearrangement uses TRBV15 and TRBJ2-5; TRBD2 aligns across 7 bases. Germline loops: CDR1 LNHNV, CDR2 YYDKDF (reference sequence). The CDR3 is 15 amino acids. The ends lost 4 bases at V and 3 bases at J; junction bases unmatched: 8. CDR3 DNA sequence: TGTGCCACCAGCAACTCCATGGCGGGGGAAGAGACCCAGTACTTC. Protein sequence: CATSNSMAGEETQYF.

V gene TRBV6-5 combines with J gene TRBJ2-1; possibly TRBD1 for D (6 bases). Germline CDR1 MNHEY, CDR2 SVGAGI. Trimming pared 6 bases from V and 9 bases from J, leaving 18 bases between. This CDR3 region has 14 residues. The CDR3 is CASRVRGRGGEQFF. DNA of the CDR3: TGTGCCAGCAGAGTACGGGGCAGAGGGGGTGAGCAGTTCTTC.

The CDR3 region is CASSYVDRPIPYEQYF. CDR3 DNA: TGTGCCAGCAGTTACGTGGACAGGCCTATACCCTACGAGCAGTACTTC. J is TRBJ2-7 and V is TRBV6-5; TRBD1 aligns across 7 bases. CDR3 length equals 16 residues. The germline CDR1 and CDR2 sequences are MNHEY and SVGAGI. The V gene end was trimmed by 2 bases and the J gene end by 2 bases; junction bases not matched to a gene: 9.

This clone was observed a single time. The chain is built from TRBV29-1 and TRBJ2-1; TRBD2 matches 10 bases. Germline V gene data show CDR1 as SQVTM and CDR2 as ANQGSEA. Losses at the gene ends were 4 bases for V and 4 bases for J; bases not matched to a gene: 25. This CDR3 region has 21 residues. The CDR3 DNA follows: TGCAGCGTTGTAGGGAAAAATAGCGGGAGGCCCCGCATGGGCTGGTACAATGAGCAGTTCTTC. This gives the protein CSVVGKNSGRPRMGWYNEQFF.

The chain recombines TRBV6-5 with TRBJ1-4; no clear D. CDR1 and CDR2 from the germline V gene are MNHEY and SVGAGI. Trimming removed 0 bases at V and 8 bases at J, with 10 bases between. The CDR3 is made up of 14 amino acids. The CDR3 DNA reads TGTGCCAGCAGTTACTCCGAAGGAGCCGAAAAACTGTTTTTT. Residues: CASSYSEGAEKLFF.

This chain connects TRBV6-6 to TRBJ1-5; D not certain. Trimming shortened V by 9 bases and J by 2 bases, and 20 bases separated the two germline ends. Germline V gives CDR1 MNHNY, CDR2 SVGAGI (reference sequence). CDR3 length: 16 residues. The CDR3 region has the DNA TGTGCCAGTAACGGTCCAAAACTACGAGGCAATCAGCCCCAGCATTTT. Encoded protein: CASNGPKLRGNQPQHF.